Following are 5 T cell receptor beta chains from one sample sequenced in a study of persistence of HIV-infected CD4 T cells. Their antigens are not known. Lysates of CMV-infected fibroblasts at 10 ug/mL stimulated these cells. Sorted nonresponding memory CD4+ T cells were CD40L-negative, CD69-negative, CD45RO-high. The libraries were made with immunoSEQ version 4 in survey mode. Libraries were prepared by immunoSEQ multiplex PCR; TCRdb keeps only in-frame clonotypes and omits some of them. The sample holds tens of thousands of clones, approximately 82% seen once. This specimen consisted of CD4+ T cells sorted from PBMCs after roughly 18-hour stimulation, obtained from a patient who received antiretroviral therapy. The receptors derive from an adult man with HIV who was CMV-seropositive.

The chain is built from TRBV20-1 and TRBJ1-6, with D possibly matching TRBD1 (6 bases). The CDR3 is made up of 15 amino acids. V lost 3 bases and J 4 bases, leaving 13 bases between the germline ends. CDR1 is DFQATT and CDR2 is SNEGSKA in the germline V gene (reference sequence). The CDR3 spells CSASSDTGYNSPLHF. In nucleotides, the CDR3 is TGCAGTGCTAGTAGTGACACAGGGTATAATTCACCCCTCCACTTT.

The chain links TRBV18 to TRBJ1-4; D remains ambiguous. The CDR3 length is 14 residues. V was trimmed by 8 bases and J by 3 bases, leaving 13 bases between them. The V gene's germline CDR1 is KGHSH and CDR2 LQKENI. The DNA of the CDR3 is TGTGCCAGCAGCAAATCGGCGTCTAATGAAAAACTGTTTTTT. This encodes CASSKSASNEKLFF.

CDR3 in amino acids: CASSLVQPNEQFF. CDR3 nucleotide sequence: TGCGCCAGCAGCTTGGTTCAACCGAATGAGCAGTTCTTC. This rearrangement joins TRBV5-1 to TRBJ2-1; D is undetermined. Per germline, CDR1 SGHRS and CDR2 YFSETQ. The CDR3 has 13 amino acids. V shed 0 bases and J shed 7 bases, with 8 bases lying between them.

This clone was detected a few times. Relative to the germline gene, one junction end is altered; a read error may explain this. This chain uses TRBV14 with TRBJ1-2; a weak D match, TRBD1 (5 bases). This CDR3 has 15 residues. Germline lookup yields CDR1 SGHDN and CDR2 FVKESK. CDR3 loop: CASTQGSGQVDGYTF. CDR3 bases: TGTGCCAGCACCCAAGGGTCGGGGCAAGTGGATGGCTACACCTTC. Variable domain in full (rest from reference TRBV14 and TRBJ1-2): EAGVTQFPSHSVIEKGQTVTLRCDPISGHDNLYWYRRVMGKEIKFLLHFVKESKQDESGMPNNRFLAERTGGTYSTLKVQPAELEDSGVYFCASTQGSGQVDGYTFGSGTRLTVV.

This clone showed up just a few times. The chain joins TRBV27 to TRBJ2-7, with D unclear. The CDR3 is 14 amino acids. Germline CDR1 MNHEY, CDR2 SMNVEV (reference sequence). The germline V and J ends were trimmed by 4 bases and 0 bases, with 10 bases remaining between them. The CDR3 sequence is CASSSSRSSYEQYF. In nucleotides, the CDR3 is TGTGCCAGCAGTTCTAGTCGGAGCTCCTACGAGCAGTACTTC.